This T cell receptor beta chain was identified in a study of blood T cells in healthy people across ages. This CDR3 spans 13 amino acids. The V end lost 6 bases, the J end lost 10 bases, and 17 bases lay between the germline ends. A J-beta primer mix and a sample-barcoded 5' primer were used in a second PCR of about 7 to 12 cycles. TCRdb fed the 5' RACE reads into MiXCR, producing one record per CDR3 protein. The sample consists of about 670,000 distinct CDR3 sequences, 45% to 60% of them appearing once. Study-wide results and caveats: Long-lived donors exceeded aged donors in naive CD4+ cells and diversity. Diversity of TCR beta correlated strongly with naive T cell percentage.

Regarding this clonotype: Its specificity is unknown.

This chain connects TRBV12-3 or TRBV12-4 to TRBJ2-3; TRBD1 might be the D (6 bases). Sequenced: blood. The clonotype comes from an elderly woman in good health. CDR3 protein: CASSRGGANAQYF. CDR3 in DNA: TGTGCCAGCAGCAGAGGGGGAGCAAATGCGCAGTATTTT.